This T cell receptor (beta chain) was obtained from a study of OX40 agonist ivuxolimab in advanced cancers. Background on the study: Administration of intravenous ivuxolimab to patients occurred every 2 weeks at 0.01 to 10 mg/kg.

The V gene lost 2 bases and the J gene lost 2 bases, with 13 bases spanning the gap. Germline V lookup: CDR1 KGHSH, CDR2 LQKENI. This CDR3 has 16 amino acids. TCRdb's copy holds only in-frame clones and misses some; the assay was immunoSEQ multiplex PCR. The top ten hold around 0.31% of the sample, which has tens of thousands of clones, roughly 87% seen once. The TCR was taken from an adult with an advanced solid tumor such as melanoma, head and neck, liver or kidney cancer. The specimen was CD4+ or CD8+ T cells sorted from blood, collected in a trial of the OX40 agonist ivuxolimab. This sequence joins TRBV18 and TRBJ2-1; D possibly uses TRBD1 or TRBD2 (6 bases each). The CDR3 reads CASSPKGGLAYNEQFF. CDR3 DNA: TGTGCCAGCTCACCAAAGGGGGGCCTTGCCTACAATGAGCAGTTCTTC.